This entry lists 14 T cell receptor beta chains sequenced from one sample in a study of OX40 agonist ivuxolimab in advanced cancers. Profiling relied on immunoSEQ multiplex PCR, and the TCRdb table lists in-frame clones only, not all of them. The sample consists of 65,000 to 70,000 clones, approximately 85% of them appearing once. The material sequenced was CD4+ or CD8+ T cells sorted from blood, taken in a trial of the OX40 agonist ivuxolimab. The receptors originated from an adult with an advanced solid tumor such as melanoma, head and neck, liver or kidney cancer.

The chain couples TRBV7-8 to TRBJ1-3; D gene ambiguous. The CDR3 has 15 residues. Per the germline V gene, CDR1 is SGHVS and CDR2 is FQNEAQ. The V end lost 4 bases, the J end lost 0 bases, and 10 bases lay between the germline ends. The CDR3 region is CASSSQGSSGNTIYF. The CDR3, as DNA: TGTGCCAGCAGCTCTCAAGGGAGCTCTGGAAACACCATATATTTT.

This chain links TRBV7-3 with TRBJ2-3; D gene uncertain. The V gene lost 3 bases and the J gene lost 5 bases, with 9 bases spanning the gap. CDR1 SGHTA and CDR2 FQGTGA come from the germline V gene. The CDR3 runs to 13 residues. CDR3 sequence: CASSLGWGDTQYF. CDR3 nucleotides: TGTGCCAGCAGCTTGGGTTGGGGAGATACGCAGTATTTT.

This chain uses TRBV5-1 with TRBJ2-2; no clear D. Per germline, CDR1 SGHRS and CDR2 YFSETQ. The CDR3 contains 14 residues. V was cut by 2 bases and J by 1 base, with 6 bases left in between. The DNA for the CDR3 is TGCGCCAGCAGCTTTTGGGAGAACACCGGGGAGCTGTTTTTT. It encodes CASSFWENTGELFF.

The V call is TRBV28, the J call TRBJ2-2; possibly TRBD2 for D (6 bases). The CDR3 extends over 13 amino acids. V was shortened by 7 bases and J by 4 bases, with 10 bases between the two germline ends. Germline V lookup: CDR1 MDHEN, CDR2 SYDVKM. The CDR3 reads CASKRAGTGELFF. The CDR3 DNA reads TGTGCCAGCAAACGAGCGGGCACCGGGGAGCTGTTTTTT.

CDR3 region: CASSFAGTSGTDTQYF. The CDR3 DNA sequence: TGTGCCAGCAGCTTCGCCGGGACTAGCGGCACAGATACGCAGTATTTT. J is TRBJ2-3 and V is TRBV7-2; 10 nucleotides line up with TRBD2. From germline, CDR1 is SGHTA and CDR2 FQGNSA. This CDR3 has 16 residues. The trim removed 3 bases at V and 1 base at J, leaving 4 bases unmatched.

The chain links TRBV4-1 to TRBJ2-1; D is unclear. The CDR3 length is 14 residues. In germline, CDR1 is MGHRA, CDR2 YSYEKL. V was trimmed by 1 base and J by 4 bases, leaving 8 bases between them. The CDR3 DNA reads as TGCGCCAGCAGCCAAGGAGAGATTTACAATGAGCAGTTCTTC. This encodes CASSQGEIYNEQFF.

The chain has TRBV15 and TRBJ2-2; TRBD2 aligns across 8 bases. The CDR3 consists of 16 residues. Trimming cost V 0 bases and J 8 bases; bases outside gene matches: 8. Germline V CDR1 and CDR2: LNHNV, YYDKDF (reference sequence). The CDR3 DNA is TGTGCCACCAGCAGAGAGCGGGCGGGGGGCGTAGGGGAGCTGTTTTTT. Its translation: CATSRERAGGVGELFF. The whole variable domain, filled in from reference TRBV15 and TRBJ2-2, reads DAMVIQNPRYQVTQFGKPVTLSCSQTLNHNVMYWYQQKSSQAPKLLFHYYDKDFNNEADTPDNFQSRRPNTSFCFLDIRSPGLGDTAMYLCATSRERAGGVGELFFGEGSRLTVL.

V and J are TRBV7-2 and TRBJ2-7, with D tentatively TRBD1 (5 bases). The V end lost 8 bases, the J end lost 5 bases, and 16 bases lay between the germline ends. The V gene's germline CDR1 is SGHTA and CDR2 FQGNSA. The length of the CDR3 is 13 residues. Here the CDR3 reads CASLQWQGDEQYF. DNA of the CDR3: TGTGCCAGCCTCCAGTGGCAGGGCGACGAGCAGTACTTC.

V is TRBV21-1 and J is TRBJ2-5; the table's D gene call, TRBD1, was not cross checked with the DNA. TRBV21-1 constitutes a pseudogene. The CDR3 totals 13 residues. Here the CDR3 DNA reads TGTGCCAGCCGACGCTCAGGGGAGGAGACCCAGTACTTC. This codes for CASRRSGEETQYF.

The chain joins TRBV27 to TRBJ2-1; 7 positions match TRBD1. The V gene end was trimmed by 3 bases and the J gene end by 3 bases; junction bases not matched to a gene: 5. This CDR3 spans 15 amino acids. CDR1 MNHEY and CDR2 SMNVEV come from the germline V gene (reference sequence). The DNA of the CDR3 is TGTGCCAGCAGTTTTACGACAGGGTTCTACAATGAGCAGTTCTTC. Encoded protein: CASSFTTGFYNEQFF.

J is TRBJ2-6 and V is TRBV4-3; D perhaps matches TRBD1 (6 bases). CDR1 is LGHNA and CDR2 is YSLEER in the germline V gene. The CDR3 is 19 amino acids. V was pared by 2 bases and J by 0 bases, with 17 bases between. This CDR3 is CASSQQEDSGLSGANVLTF. As DNA, the CDR3 is TGCGCCAGCAGCCAACAAGAGGACAGCGGACTCTCTGGGGCCAACGTCCTGACTTTC.

The rearrangement joins TRBV4-1 to TRBJ2-5; 11 nucleotides align to TRBD2. CDR1 MGHRA and CDR2 YSYEKL come from the germline V gene. The V and J ends lost 6 bases and 1 base, in that order; junction bases with no gene match: 4. This CDR3 comprises 15 residues. The CDR3 DNA follows: TGCGCCAGCAGAGCTAGCGGGGGGACCCAAGAGACCCAGTACTTC. Residues: CASRASGGTQETQYF.

The chain recombines TRBV27 with TRBJ2-3; 12 bases agree with TRBD2. V dropped 4 bases and J dropped 1; count of bases not matched to a gene: 3. The length of the CDR3 is 16 residues. The germline V gene has CDR1 MNHEY and CDR2 SMNVEV (reference sequence). The CDR3 nucleotides read TGTGCCAGCAGTTCCTGGACTAGCGGGGGCACAGATACGCAGTATTTT. This sequence encodes CASSSWTSGGTDTQYF.

The genes are TRBV19 and TRBJ1-1, with 7 bases that match TRBD1. The trim removed 8 bases at V and 1 base at J, leaving 10 bases unmatched. The germline V gene has CDR1 LNHDA and CDR2 SQIVND (reference sequence). The CDR3 is 15 amino acids. CDR3 sequence reads: CASSWGTGANTEAFF. CDR3 sequence (DNA): TGTGCCAGTTCATGGGGAACAGGGGCGAACACTGAAGCTTTCTTT.